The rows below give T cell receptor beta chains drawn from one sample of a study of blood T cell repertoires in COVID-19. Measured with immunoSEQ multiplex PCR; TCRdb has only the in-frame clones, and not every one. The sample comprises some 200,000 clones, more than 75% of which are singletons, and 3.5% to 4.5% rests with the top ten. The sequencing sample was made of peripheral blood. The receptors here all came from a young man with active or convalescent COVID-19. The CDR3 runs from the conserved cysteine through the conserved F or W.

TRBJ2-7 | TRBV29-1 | CSVASTGHYSYEQYF
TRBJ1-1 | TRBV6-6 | CASSYSERMNTEAFF
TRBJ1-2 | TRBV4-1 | CASSHLQGEIFEGNYGYTF
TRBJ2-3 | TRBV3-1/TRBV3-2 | CASSGRTGQVDTQYF
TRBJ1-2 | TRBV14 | CASSQPTGSGYTF
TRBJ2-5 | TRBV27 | CAVKTQGETQYF
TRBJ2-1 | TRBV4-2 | CASSHPGLAGDDEQFF
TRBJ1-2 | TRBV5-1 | CASSLGPGQVNYGYTF
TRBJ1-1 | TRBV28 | CATDIGQGGTEAFF
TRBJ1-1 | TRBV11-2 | CASSSRTGLMNTEAFF
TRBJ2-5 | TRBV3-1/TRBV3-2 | CASSQLPGLAEETQYF
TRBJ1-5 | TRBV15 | CATSRQGGGNQPQHF
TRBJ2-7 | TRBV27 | CASKGGRGQGVNEQYF
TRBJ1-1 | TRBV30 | CAWTIGTANKNTEAFF
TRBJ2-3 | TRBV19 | CASRGLAGVPDTQYF
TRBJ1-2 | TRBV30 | CAWIPTEENGYTF
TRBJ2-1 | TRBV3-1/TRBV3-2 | CASSQRAQRGASGEQFF
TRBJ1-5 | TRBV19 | CASSRRGHQPQHF
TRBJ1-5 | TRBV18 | CASSPNQGKNQPQHF
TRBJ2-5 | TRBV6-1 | CASSEASGGQETQYF
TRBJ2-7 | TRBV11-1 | CASSSTTSGRAYEQYF
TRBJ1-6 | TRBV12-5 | CASGFDPQGPLHF
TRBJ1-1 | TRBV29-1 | CSVESLHTNEAFF
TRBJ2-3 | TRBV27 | CASRLAGGGDTQYF
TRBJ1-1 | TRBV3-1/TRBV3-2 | CASSPLSGTEAFF
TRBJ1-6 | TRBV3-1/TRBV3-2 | CASSQRGNNSPLHF
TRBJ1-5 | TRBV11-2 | CASSISNQPQHF
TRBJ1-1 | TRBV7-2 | CASSLAGVGIAFF
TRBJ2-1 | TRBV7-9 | CASSLVPTGIDNEQFF
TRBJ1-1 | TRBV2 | CASSEESGTAEAFF
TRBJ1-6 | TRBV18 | CASSLTGTGEHSPLHF
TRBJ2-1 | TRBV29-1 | CSVGGLDYNEQFF
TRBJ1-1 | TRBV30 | CAWAGTGAAEAFF
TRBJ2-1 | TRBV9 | CASRSSGSSDNEQFF
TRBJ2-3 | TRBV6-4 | CASSELVDSTSTDTQYF
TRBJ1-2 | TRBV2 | CASNPGTGYGYTF
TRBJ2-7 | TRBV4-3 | CASSQDLPRGLVEQYF
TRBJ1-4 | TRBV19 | CASSSGLEYEKLFF
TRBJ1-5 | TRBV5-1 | CASSLEGVGSNQPQHF
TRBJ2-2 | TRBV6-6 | CASNRGTGGAGELFF
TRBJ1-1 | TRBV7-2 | CASSDRDRNTEAFF
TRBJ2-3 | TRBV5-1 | CASSWSGQGALDTQYF
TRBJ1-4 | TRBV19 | CASSFPGQGTNEKLFF
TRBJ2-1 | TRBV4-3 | CASSQGGRDEQFF
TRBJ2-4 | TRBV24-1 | CATSETQGAKNIQYF
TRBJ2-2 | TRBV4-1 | CASSQVNTGVHTGELFF
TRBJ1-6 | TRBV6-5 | CASSYKLTDYNSPLHF
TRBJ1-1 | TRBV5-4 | CASSPQGQGNEAFF
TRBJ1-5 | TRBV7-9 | CASSPGQGSNQPQHF
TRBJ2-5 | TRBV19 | CASSLTVDQETQYF
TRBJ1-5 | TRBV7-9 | CASSFWGGVDQPQHF
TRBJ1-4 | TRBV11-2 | CASSDTGSILFF
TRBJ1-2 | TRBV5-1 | CASSSISRDRYGYTF
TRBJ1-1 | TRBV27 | CASSLSYSGQYGDEAFF
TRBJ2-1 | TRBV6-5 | CASSYPPGSGEQFF